A single sample is the source of the 19 T cell receptor beta chains below, sequenced in a study of blood T cell repertoires in COVID-19. Produced via immunoSEQ multiplex PCR; TCRdb's table is partial and in-frame only. The sample contains about 280,000 clones, around 93% of which appear only once. Material: PBMCs or T cells enriched from blood (not recorded which). All receptors derive from a man aged 40-55 years who had been exposed to COVID-19.

This clone has a handful of counts. CDR3 residues: CASSYMGTSGYEQYF. Here the CDR3 DNA reads TGTGCCAGCAGTTATATGGGGACATCGGGCTACGAGCAGTACTTC. The V gene is TRBV6-5, the J gene TRBJ2-7; perhaps TRBD1 as D (6 bases). Trimming pared 3 bases from V and 3 bases from J, leaving 15 bases between. Germline V gene lookup returns CDR1 MNHEY and CDR2 SVGAGI. The CDR3 is 15 residues long.

Written as DNA, the CDR3 is TGTGCCAGCAGCCGCGGGACAGGGGAACAGCCCCAGCATTTT. It encodes CASSRGTGEQPQHF. This chain uses TRBV14 with TRBJ1-5, with TRBD1 identical over 10 bases. The ends lost 4 bases at V and 7 bases at J; junction bases unmatched: 4. The CDR3 sequence is 14 residues long. Germline values: CDR1 SGHDN, CDR2 FVKESK.

The rearrangement uses TRBV2 and TRBJ1-5; perhaps TRBD1 as D (5 bases). V lost 4 bases to trimming and J lost 4 bases, with 14 bases between them. The CDR3 has 15 residues. In germline, CDR1 is SNHLY, CDR2 FYNNEI. CDR3 amino acids: CASSADRGGNQPQHF. Written as DNA, the CDR3 is TGTGCCAGCAGTGCGGACCGCGGGGGAAATCAGCCCCAGCATTTT.

The chain recombines TRBV28 with TRBJ2-7; 10 bases agree with TRBD1. Per germline, CDR1 MDHEN and CDR2 SYDVKM. Trimming at V came to 3 bases and at J to 5 bases, leaving 13 bases not matched to a gene. The CDR3 is 17 residues long. Written as DNA, the CDR3 is TGTGCCAGCAGTTTCCCCCTCGACAGGGGGCTTAACCACGAGCAGTACTTC. It codes for CASSFPLDRGLNHEQYF.

The chain links TRBV12-5 to TRBJ1-5, with a possible D match to TRBD1 (6 bases). Trimming shortened V by 1 base and J by 2 bases, and 6 bases separated the two germline ends. Looked up from germline, CDR1 is LGHNT and CDR2 is FRNRAP. The CDR3 runs to 14 residues. CDR3 sequence reads: CASGLGQGNQPQHF. The CDR3 nucleotides are TGTGCTAGTGGTTTGGGACAGGGCAATCAGCCCCAGCATTTT.

The chain couples TRBV12-5 to TRBJ2-1, with unresolved D. Germline CDR1 reads LGHNT; CDR2 reads FRNRAP. There are 13 residues in the CDR3. V shed 8 bases and J shed 0 bases, with 8 bases lying between them. CDR3: CASLRSSYNEQFF. CDR3 nucleotides: TGTGCTAGTCTACGGAGCTCCTACAATGAGCAGTTCTTC.

This chain links TRBV28 with TRBJ2-6; 7 bases match TRBD1. The CDR3 runs 16 residues. The germline CDR1 and CDR2 sequences are MDHEN and SYDVKM. Trimming took 3 bases from V and 0 from J; bases not matched to a gene: 2. CDR3 in DNA: TGTGCCAGCAGTTTCACAGGGGCCTCTGGGGCCAACGTCCTGACTTTC. Protein sequence: CASSFTGASGANVLTF.

The genes are TRBV12-3 or TRBV12-4 and TRBJ1-2, with D possibly being TRBD1 (5 bases). Trimming left V 2 bases short and J 6 bases short, with 10 bases between. The CDR3 runs 13 residues. DNA of the CDR3: TGTGCCAGCAGTTTACAGGGTTCCGATGGCTACACCTTC. Protein: CASSLQGSDGYTF.

The chain joins TRBV6-6 to TRBJ2-7, with 8 positions matching TRBD2. The CDR3 is made up of 16 amino acids. Germline V gene data show CDR1 as MNHNY and CDR2 as SVGAGI (reference sequence). The V and J ends lost 8 bases and 4 bases, in that order; junction bases with no gene match: 16. CDR3 sequence (DNA): TGTGCCAGCGGGCCCCAAAGAGCGGGAGAGGGATACGAGCAGTACTTC. Protein sequence: CASGPQRAGEGYEQYF.

The V gene is TRBV19, the J gene TRBJ1-2, with D unclear. With 3 bases removed from V and 7 bases from J, the gap between germline ends came to 15 bases. CDR1 LNHDA and CDR2 SQIVND come from the germline V gene (reference sequence). The CDR3 totals 14 residues. Written as DNA, the CDR3 is TGTGCCAGTAGTATCCAGACAAGCCGTCCTGGCTACACCTTC. As protein: CASSIQTSRPGYTF.

The CDR3 sequence is CASRDTANTGELFF. CDR3 in DNA: TGTGCCAGCAGGGACACCGCGAACACCGGGGAGCTGTTTTTT. The genes are TRBV28 and TRBJ2-2; D possibly corresponds to TRBD1 (5 bases). Trimming removed 6 bases from V and 0 bases from J, with 8 bases in between. The CDR3 sequence is 14 residues long. CDR1 MDHEN and CDR2 SYDVKM come from the germline V gene.

The V gene is TRBV18, the J gene TRBJ2-5; D perhaps matches TRBD1 (5 bases). The CDR3 totals 13 residues. Trimming removed 6 bases from V and 5 bases from J, with 13 bases in between. CDR1 and CDR2 (germline): KGHSH, LQKENI. The CDR3 here is CASSLTAKETQYF. The CDR3 coding sequence is TGTGCCAGCTCTCTGACAGCTAAGGAGACCCAGTACTTC.

The chain has TRBV29-1 and TRBJ2-3, with 7 bases that match TRBD2. The CDR3 has 14 amino acids. The V gene end was trimmed by 3 bases and the J gene end by 4 bases; junction bases not matched to a gene: 7. Per germline, CDR1 SQVTM and CDR2 ANQGSEA. This CDR3 reads CSVDSGSGADTQYF. For the CDR3, the DNA is TGCAGCGTTGATTCCGGGAGCGGGGCAGATACGCAGTATTTT.

This clone was recorded once. The rearrangement joins TRBV30 to TRBJ1-5, with D unresolved. Trimming removed 5 bases at V and 2 bases at J, with 10 bases between. The CDR3 is 13 amino acids. In germline, CDR1 is GTSNPN, CDR2 SVGIG (reference sequence). CDR3 coding DNA: TGTGCCTGGGCCCGCCAGGGCAATCAGCCCCAGCATTTT. Translated: CAWARQGNQPQHF. Complete variable domain (other parts from reference TRBV30 and TRBJ1-5): SQTIHQWPATLVQPVGSPLSLECTVEGTSNPNLYWYRQAAGRGLQLLFYSVGIGQISSEVPQNLSASRPQDRQFILSSKKLLLSDSGFYLCAWARQGNQPQHFGDGTRLSIL.

The chain combines TRBV5-4 with TRBJ2-7; no clear D gene. Germline V CDR1 and CDR2: SGHNT, YYREEE (reference sequence). V was cut by 0 bases and J by 0 bases, with 10 bases left in between. The CDR3 loop spans 15 amino acids. CDR3: CASSLESTPSYEQYF. CDR3 DNA sequence: TGTGCCAGCAGCTTGGAAAGCACCCCCTCCTACGAGCAGTACTTC.

The chain uses TRBV7-8 and TRBJ2-1; tentatively, D is TRBD1 (6 bases). The CDR3 runs 15 residues. The V gene lost 3 bases and the J gene lost 7 bases, with 16 bases spanning the gap. Per the germline V gene, CDR1 is SGHVS and CDR2 is FQNEAQ. CDR3 nucleotides: TGTGCCAGCAGCTTTGACAGGATAGGTCGAAATGAGCAGTTCTTC. It encodes CASSFDRIGRNEQFF.

The V call is TRBV28, the J call TRBJ2-7; possibly TRBD1 for D (6 bases). Germline V lookup: CDR1 MDHEN, CDR2 SYDVKM. V was trimmed by 3 bases and J by 2 bases, leaving 14 bases between them. This CDR3 is built from 15 residues. The CDR3 here is CASSFGAGVAYEQYF. As DNA, the CDR3 is TGTGCCAGCAGTTTTGGGGCAGGGGTGGCCTACGAGCAGTACTTC.

V is TRBV12-5 and J is TRBJ2-1, with D possibly TRBD1 on 5 matching bases. Germline loops: CDR1 LGHNT, CDR2 FRNRAP. The CDR3 contains 12 residues. The ends were cut back, 7 bases at V and 11 bases at J, with 15 bases in the middle. This chain's CDR3 is CASAPGLGKQFF. The CDR3 DNA follows: TGTGCTAGTGCCCCAGGGTTGGGGAAGCAGTTCTTC.

V is TRBV11-2 and J is TRBJ2-1; 9 nucleotides line up with TRBD1. The CDR3 totals 14 residues. Germline assignment: CDR1 SGHAT and CDR2 FQNNGV. Germline trimming cut 3 bases from V and 12 bases from J; bases unmatched to any gene: 9. As DNA, the CDR3 is TGTGCCAGCAGCTTTGGGACAGGGTTGGAGCGGCAGTTCTTC. It encodes CASSFGTGLERQFF. Full variable domain (rest looked up from reference TRBV11-2 and TRBJ2-1): EAGVAQSPRYKIIEKRQSVAFWCNPISGHATLYWYQQILGQGPKLLIQFQNNGVVDDSQLPKDRFSAERLKGVDSTLKIQPAKLEDSAVYLCASSFGTGLERQFFGPGTRLTVL.